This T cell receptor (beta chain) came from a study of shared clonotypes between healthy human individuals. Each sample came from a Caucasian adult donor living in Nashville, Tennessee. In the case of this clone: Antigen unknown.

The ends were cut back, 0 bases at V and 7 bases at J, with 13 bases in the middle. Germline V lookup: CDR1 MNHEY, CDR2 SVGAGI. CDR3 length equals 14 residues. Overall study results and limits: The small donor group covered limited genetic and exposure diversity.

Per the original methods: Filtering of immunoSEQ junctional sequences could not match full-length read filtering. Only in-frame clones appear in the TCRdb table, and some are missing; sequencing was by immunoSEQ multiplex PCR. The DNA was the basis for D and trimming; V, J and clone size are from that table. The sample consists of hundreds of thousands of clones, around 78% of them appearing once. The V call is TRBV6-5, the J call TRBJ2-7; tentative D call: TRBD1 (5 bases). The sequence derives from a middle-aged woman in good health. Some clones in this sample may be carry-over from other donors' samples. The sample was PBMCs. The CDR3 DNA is TGTGCCAGCAGTTACTCTGGCAGGGTCGGAGAGCAGTACTTC. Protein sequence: CASSYSGRVGEQYF.